The rows below give T cell receptor beta chains drawn from one sample of a study of CD8 T cells in ankylosing spondylitis. In TCRdb, the 5' RACE reads were re-called with MiXCR into one record per CDR3 protein. The repertoire holds 250,000 to 400,000 distinct CDR3 sequences, around a tenth seen once, with around 10% in the top ten. Sequencing was performed on blood, either unsorted or a sorted T cell fraction (not recorded which). These receptors were taken from a female donor with ankylosing spondylitis or in good health (not recorded which). Both conserved end residues are part of each CDR3. A D gene is named only where the DNA matches it firmly. Clone size appears in some rows only: once, few, many, or a class for an expanded clone.

v_gene: TRBV10-2; j_gene: TRBJ1-6; d_gene: TRBD1; abundance: many; CDR3nt: TGCGCCAGCAGAGACAGGGCCCTAAGCAATTCACCCCTCCACTTT; CDR3aa: CASRDRALSNSPLHF
v_gene: TRBV7-2; j_gene: TRBJ2-1; d_gene: TRBD2; abundance: many; CDR3nt: TGTGCCACTTCGCCCGGGACTAGCGGGCCACGAGAGCAGTTCTTC; CDR3aa: CATSPGTSGPREQFF
v_gene: TRBV12-3/TRBV12-4; j_gene: TRBJ2-2; d_gene: TRBD1; abundance: many; CDR3nt: TGTGCCAGCAGTTTCGGGACAGGGAAAATCGGGGAGCTGTTTTTT; CDR3aa: CASSFGTGKIGELFF
v_gene: TRBV15; j_gene: TRBJ2-2; d_gene: .; abundance: .; CDR3nt: TGTGCCACCAGCAGAGATCCCCTTCGCACCGGGGAGCTGTTTTTT; CDR3aa: CATSRDPLRTGELFF
v_gene: TRBV27; j_gene: TRBJ1-1; d_gene: .; abundance: many; CDR3nt: TGTGCCAGCAAGGATATGGCCAGAAACACTGAAGCTTTCTTT; CDR3aa: CASKDMARNTEAFF
v_gene: TRBV27; j_gene: TRBJ2-7; d_gene: .; abundance: .; CDR3nt: TGTGCCAGCTCCGCGGATAAAGGGGTCCCCTACGAGCAGTACTTC; CDR3aa: CASSADKGVPYEQYF
v_gene: TRBV12-3/TRBV12-4; j_gene: TRBJ2-3; d_gene: TRBD2; abundance: few; CDR3nt: TGTGCCAGCGTATTAGCGGGAGGTATGACAGATACGCAGTATTTT; CDR3aa: CASVLAGGMTDTQYF
v_gene: TRBV7-2; j_gene: TRBJ1-2; d_gene: .; abundance: .; CDR3nt: TGTGCCAGCAGCTTAGGGCAGGGGAACGGCTATGGCTACACCTTC; CDR3aa: CASSLGQGNGYGYTF
v_gene: TRBV24-1; j_gene: TRBJ2-1; d_gene: .; abundance: .; CDR3nt: TGTGCCACCAGTGAGCTAGTAGGCCCGGACAATGAGCAGTTCTTC; CDR3aa: CATSELVGPDNEQFF
v_gene: TRBV5-1; j_gene: TRBJ2-1; d_gene: .; abundance: many; CDR3nt: TGCGCCAGCAGCTTGGGGTGGGCTAGCGACAATGAGCAGTTCTTC; CDR3aa: CASSLGWASDNEQFF
v_gene: TRBV14; j_gene: TRBJ2-1; d_gene: TRBD2; abundance: few; CDR3nt: TGTGCCAGCAGCCCCCTCGGACTAGGCGAGCAGTTCTTC; CDR3aa: CASSPLGLGEQFF
v_gene: TRBV5-1; j_gene: TRBJ2-7; d_gene: .; abundance: .; CDR3nt: TGCGCCAGCAGCCGGGATTTGTCCTACGAGCAGTACTTC; CDR3aa: CASSRDLSYEQYF
v_gene: TRBV28; j_gene: TRBJ2-7; d_gene: .; abundance: many; CDR3nt: TGTGCCAGCAGTTCAATCCGGGACAAGAGCTCCTACGAGCAGTACTTC; CDR3aa: CASSSIRDKSSYEQYF
v_gene: TRBV12-3/TRBV12-4; j_gene: TRBJ2-3; d_gene: TRBD1; abundance: .; CDR3nt: TGTGCCAGCAGTTTAAGGGACAGGTCATATACGCAGTATTTT; CDR3aa: CASSLRDRSYTQYF
v_gene: TRBV20-1; j_gene: TRBJ2-6; d_gene: .; abundance: .; CDR3nt: TGCAGTGCTCGTCCCACGGGTTCTGGGGCCAACGTCCTGACTTTC; CDR3aa: CSARPTGSGANVLTF